These 7 T cell receptor beta chains were sequenced from one sample in a study of B cell selection in AIRE deficiency. The regulatory T cell sort gate was CD4+CD25hiCD127low/negative. This table comes from immunoSEQ multiplex PCR, and its TCRdb copy is limited to in-frame clones, with some not included. There are 13,000 to 15,000 clones in the sample; 85% to 95% occur only once, and roughly 1% lies in the top ten. The sequenced sample consisted of Tregs sorted from PBMCs. The source of these receptors is a human donor with AIRE deficiency.

The genes are TRBV6-5 and TRBJ2-7, with D possibly matching TRBD2 (6 bases). V shed 0 bases and J shed 6 bases, with 12 bases lying between them. The CDR3 covers 14 residues. Germline-derived CDR1 and CDR2 are MNHEY and SVGAGI. Written as DNA, the CDR3 is TGTGCCAGCAGTTACTCAAAGACTAGTGTCGAGCAGTACTTC. Its protein product is CASSYSKTSVEQYF.

This clone has a single count. The V gene is TRBV7-2, the J gene TRBJ2-5, with 7 nucleotides matching TRBD1. The CDR3 consists of 16 residues. The ends lost 3 bases at V and 5 bases at J; junction bases unmatched: 12. CDR1 and CDR2 from the germline V gene are SGHTA and FQGNSA. The CDR3: CASSFQGDRVAETQYF. In DNA, the CDR3 is TGTGCCAGCAGCTTCCAAGGGGACAGAGTGGCGGAGACCCAGTACTTC.

The genes are TRBV4-3 and TRBJ2-7, with D perhaps matching TRBD1 (6 bases). This CDR3 contains 15 residues. Germline assignment: CDR1 LGHNA and CDR2 YSLEER. Trimming left V 4 bases short and J 3 bases short, with 16 bases between. CDR3: CASSPQGKVNYEQYF. CDR3 in DNA: TGCGCCAGCAGCCCACAGGGTAAGGTAAACTACGAGCAGTACTTC.

This sequence joins TRBV28 and TRBJ2-6; the match to TRBD1 covers 7 bases. In germline, CDR1 is MDHEN, CDR2 SYDVKM. The CDR3 spans 15 residues. J was trimmed by 2 bases and V by 6 bases; bases with no gene match: 4. This CDR3 is CASSLTGAGANVLTF. The CDR3 coding sequence is TGTGCCAGCAGCCTCACAGGGGCTGGGGCCAACGTCCTGACTTTC.

The chain carries TRBV10-3 and TRBJ2-7; possible D gene TRBD1, 6 bases. V was shortened by 5 bases and J by 2 bases, with 22 bases between the two germline ends. CDR3 size: 17 residues. The germline gives CDR1 ENHRY, CDR2 SYGVKD. Here the CDR3 reads CAISSHNEQGLPYEQYF. CDR3 in DNA: TGTGCCATCAGTTCGCATAACGAGCAGGGGCTACCCTACGAGCAGTACTTC.

V and J are TRBV19 and TRBJ2-7; D uncertain. This CDR3 spans 14 amino acids. V lost 6 bases and J 6 bases, leaving 18 bases between the germline ends. Looked up from germline, CDR1 is LNHDA and CDR2 is SQIVND (reference sequence). CDR3 sequence (DNA): TGTGCCAGTAGGGCCGGGTCGGTGGCTTCCGAGCAGTACTTC. This encodes CASRAGSVASEQYF.

The V call is TRBV28, the J call TRBJ2-2, with 7 positions matching TRBD1. V was pared by 6 bases and J by 2 bases, with 3 bases of the junction left unmatched. The CDR3 is 14 residues long. CDR1 MDHEN and CDR2 SYDVKM come from the germline V gene. CDR3 bases: TGTGCCAGCAGGGTAGGGGGCAACACCGGGGAGCTGTTTTTT. Translation gives CASRVGGNTGELFF.